This is a list of T cell receptor beta chains from one sample in a study of CD8 T cells in ankylosing spondylitis. TCRdb recomputed calls from the 5' RACE reads with MiXCR, one row per CDR3 protein. The sample carries around 130,000 distinct CDR3 sequences, approximately 17% recorded once. The material sequenced was blood, either unsorted or a sorted T cell fraction (not recorded which). The receptors originated from a male donor with ankylosing spondylitis. Each CDR3 is given with its conserved first and last residue. A D gene is named only where the DNA matches it firmly. A clone size is listed for some rows: how often the clone was seen (once, few, many), or a class if it is expanded.

d_gene | j_gene | v_gene | abundance | CDR3nt | CDR3aa
. | TRBJ2-7 | TRBV12-3/TRBV12-4 | . | TGTGCCAGCAGCCTCCCGGACAGTCCCTACGAGCAGTACTTC | CASSLPDSPYEQYF
. | TRBJ2-5 | TRBV7-9 | . | TGTGATTCCCGGGACTCCCTAACGGAGACCCAGTACTTC | CDSRDSLTETQYF
. | TRBJ2-7 | TRBV20-1 | . | TGCAGTGCTAGAGAAGGGTTAGAGGGGTTCTACGAGCAGTACTTC | CSAREGLEGFYEQYF
. | TRBJ2-7 | TRBV7-9 | few | TGTGCCAGCAGCTTCTTGGGTCCCTACGAGCAGTACTTC | CASSFLGPYEQYF
. | TRBJ1-2 | TRBV5-6 | . | TGTGCCAGCAGCTACAGGGTAACTAACTATGGCTACACCTTC | CASSYRVTNYGYTF
. | TRBJ2-7 | TRBV28 | many | TGTGCCAGCAGTGGGAGGAGGGGGCGGGGTGAGCAGTACTTC | CASSGRRGRGEQYF
TRBD2 | TRBJ2-7 | TRBV7-9 | few | TGTGCCAGCAGCTTACCTTGGAGGGAGGGCGAGCAGTACTTC | CASSLPWREGEQYF
. | TRBJ2-7 | TRBV29-1 | . | TGCAGCGTGGGGACACCTCCCTACGAGCAGTACTTC | CSVGTPPYEQYF
. | TRBJ2-7 | TRBV28 | . | TGTGCCAGCAGTTCAGGGGTCCGCTACGAGCAGTACTTC | CASSSGVRYEQYF
. | TRBJ2-1 | TRBV24-1 | . | TGTGCCACCAGTGATTTAGGGCAGGGGGGCAATGAGCAGTTCTTC | CATSDLGQGGNEQFF
. | TRBJ2-6 | TRBV3-1 | . | TGTGCCAGCAGCCAAGCCACCCTGAGTCCTACTGGGGCCAACGTCCTGACTTTC | CASSQATLSPTGANVLTF
. | TRBJ2-2 | TRBV14 | many | TGTGCCAGCAGTAGCAGGATCTTTCCCCCCGGGGAGCTGTTTTTT | CASSSRIFPPGELFF
TRBD2 | TRBJ2-5 | TRBV7-9 | few | TGTGCCAGCAGCCAATCTCTAGCGGGGAACCAAGAGACCCAGTACTTC | CASSQSLAGNQETQYF
. | TRBJ2-3 | TRBV18 | few | TGTGCCAGCTCACCCGACAATAGAGACGGGCACGATACGCAGTATTTT | CASSPDNRDGHDTQYF
TRBD2 | TRBJ2-3 | TRBV11-2 | . | TGTGCCAGCAGCGACCCCGGGGCTAGCGGGAGGGTCAGCACAGATACGCAGTATTTT | CASSDPGASGRVSTDTQYF
. | TRBJ2-7 | TRBV19 | . | TGTGCCAGTAGTAACCGGGGAGTCTCCTACGAGCAGTACTTC | CASSNRGVSYEQYF
. | TRBJ1-5 | TRBV5-5 | . | TGTGCCAGCAGCTTGGGGGCGGGATATCAGCCCCAGCATTTT | CASSLGAGYQPQHF
. | TRBJ1-1 | TRBV7-3 | few | TGTGCCAGCAGCTTAAACGGGGACACTGAAGCTTTCTTT | CASSLNGDTEAFF
TRBD2 | TRBJ2-1 | TRBV20-1 | few | TGCAGTGCCTTCGGGACTAGCGGAGACAATGAGCAGTTCTTC | CSAFGTSGDNEQFF
. | TRBJ1-2 | TRBV15 | . | TGTGCCACCAGCAGAGATTCCTTTCCTGACGGTTCTGAGGGCTACACCTTC | CATSRDSFPDGSEGYTF
. | TRBJ2-7 | TRBV27 | . | TGTGCCAGCAGTGCGAGGGAGGTTAACCTGCTGGGGGGCACCTACGAGCAGTACTTC | CASSAREVNLLGGTYEQYF
TRBD1 | TRBJ1-1 | TRBV19 | . | TGTGCCAGTAGAGACAGGGTAGCTGAAGCTTTCTTT | CASRDRVAEAFF
TRBD1 | TRBJ2-1 | TRBV7-9 | . | TGTGCCAGCAGGGAACGGGACAGGGTTATCAATGAGCAGTTCTTC | CASRERDRVINEQFF
TRBD1 | TRBJ2-7 | TRBV28 | . | TGTGCCAGCAGCACAGACAGGGGGTCCTACGAGCAGTACTTC | CASSTDRGSYEQYF
. | TRBJ1-4 | TRBV12-3/TRBV12-4 | many | TGTGCCAGCAGTTCAGCTGCAGGGCTTAGTAATGAAAAACTGTTTTTT | CASSSAAGLSNEKLFF
TRBD2 | TRBJ2-2 | TRBV7-9 | few | TGTGCCAGCACCCCAACGGGAGGGAGCAGACGGGAGCTGTTTTTT | CASTPTGGSRRELFF
TRBD1 | TRBJ2-2 | TRBV11-2 | . | TGTGCCAGCAGCTTAGCGGGGACAGGGAAGCCCGGGGAGCTGTTTTTT | CASSLAGTGKPGELFF
TRBD2 | TRBJ2-4 | TRBV7-9 | . | TGTGCCAGCAGCTTATGGGGGGGTAACATTCAGTACTTC | CASSLWGGNIQYF
. | TRBJ2-1 | TRBV12-3/TRBV12-4 | many | TGTGCCAGCGGTGTGGGTGAGCAGTTCTTC | CASGVGEQFF